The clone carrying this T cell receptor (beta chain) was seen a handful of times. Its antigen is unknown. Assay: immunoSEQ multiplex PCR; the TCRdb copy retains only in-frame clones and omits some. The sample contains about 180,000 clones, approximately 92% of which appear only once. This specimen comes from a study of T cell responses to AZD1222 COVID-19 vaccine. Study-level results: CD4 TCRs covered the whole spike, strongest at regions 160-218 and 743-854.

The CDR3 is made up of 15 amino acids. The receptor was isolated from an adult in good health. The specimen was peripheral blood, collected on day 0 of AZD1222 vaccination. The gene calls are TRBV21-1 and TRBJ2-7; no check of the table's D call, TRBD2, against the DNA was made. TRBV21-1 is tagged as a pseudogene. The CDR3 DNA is TGTGCCAGCAGCAAAGGGGGGGGACTTTTTTACGAGCAGTACTTC. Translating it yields CASSKGGGLFYEQYF.